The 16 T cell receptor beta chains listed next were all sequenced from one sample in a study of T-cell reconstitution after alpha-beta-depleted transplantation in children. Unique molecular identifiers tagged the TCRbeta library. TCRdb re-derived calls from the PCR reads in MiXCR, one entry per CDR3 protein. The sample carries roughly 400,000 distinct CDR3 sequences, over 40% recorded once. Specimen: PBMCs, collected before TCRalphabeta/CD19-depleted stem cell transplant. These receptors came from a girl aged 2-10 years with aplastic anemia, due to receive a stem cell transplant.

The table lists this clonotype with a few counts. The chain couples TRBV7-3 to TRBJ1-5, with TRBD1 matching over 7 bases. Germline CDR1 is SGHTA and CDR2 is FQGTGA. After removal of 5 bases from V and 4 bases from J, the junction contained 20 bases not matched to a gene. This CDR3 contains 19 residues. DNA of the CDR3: TGTGCCAGCAGCCCATTAATAGGGGGCGAAAAGATAAAGAATCAGCCCCAGCATTTT. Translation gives CASSPLIGGEKIKNQPQHF. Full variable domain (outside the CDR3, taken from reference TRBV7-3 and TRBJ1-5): GAGVSQTPSNKVTEKGKYVELRCDPISGHTALYWYRQSLGQGPEFLIYFQGTGAADDSGLPNDRFFAVRPEGSVSTLKIQRTERGDSAVYLCASSPLIGGEKIKNQPQHFGDGTRLSIL.

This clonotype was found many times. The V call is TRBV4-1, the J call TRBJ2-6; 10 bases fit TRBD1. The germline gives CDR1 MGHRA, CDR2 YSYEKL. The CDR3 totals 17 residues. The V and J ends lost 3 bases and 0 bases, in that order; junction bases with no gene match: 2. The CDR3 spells CASSQGQGSSGANVLTF. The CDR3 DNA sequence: TGCGCCAGCAGCCAGGGACAGGGGAGCTCTGGGGCCAACGTCCTGACTTTC.

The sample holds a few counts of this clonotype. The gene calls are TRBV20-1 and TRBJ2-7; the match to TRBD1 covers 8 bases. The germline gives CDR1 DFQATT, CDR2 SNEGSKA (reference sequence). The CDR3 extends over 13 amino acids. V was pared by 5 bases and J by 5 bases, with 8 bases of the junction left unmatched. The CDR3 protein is CSADDRGKDEQYF. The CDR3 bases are TGCAGTGCTGATGACAGGGGTAAAGACGAGCAGTACTTC.

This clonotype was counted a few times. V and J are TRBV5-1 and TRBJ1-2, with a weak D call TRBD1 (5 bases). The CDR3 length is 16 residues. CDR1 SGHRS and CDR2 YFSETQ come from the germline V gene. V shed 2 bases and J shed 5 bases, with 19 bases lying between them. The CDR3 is CASSFQLAGSGYGYTF. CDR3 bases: TGCGCCAGCAGCTTCCAACTGGCAGGGTCTGGGTATGGCTACACCTTC.

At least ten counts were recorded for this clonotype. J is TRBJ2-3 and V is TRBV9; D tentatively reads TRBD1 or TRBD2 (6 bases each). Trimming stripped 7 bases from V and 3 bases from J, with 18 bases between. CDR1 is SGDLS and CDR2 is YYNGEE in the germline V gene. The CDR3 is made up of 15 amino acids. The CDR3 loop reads CASGGGGLTTDTQYF. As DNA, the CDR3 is TGTGCCAGCGGAGGAGGGGGACTCACAACAGATACGCAGTATTTT. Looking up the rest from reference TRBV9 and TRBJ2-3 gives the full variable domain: DSGVTQTPKHLITATGQRVTLRCSPRSGDLSVYWYQQSLDQGLQFLIQYYNGEERAKGNILERFSAQQFPDLHSELNLSSLELGDSALYFCASGGGGLTTDTQYFGPGTRLTVL.

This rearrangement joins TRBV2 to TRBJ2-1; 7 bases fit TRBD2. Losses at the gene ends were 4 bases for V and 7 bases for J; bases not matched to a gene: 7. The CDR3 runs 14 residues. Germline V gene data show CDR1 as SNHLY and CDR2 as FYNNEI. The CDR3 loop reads CASSGKRGVNEQFF. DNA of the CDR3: TGTGCCAGCAGTGGAAAGCGGGGTGTGAATGAGCAGTTCTTC.

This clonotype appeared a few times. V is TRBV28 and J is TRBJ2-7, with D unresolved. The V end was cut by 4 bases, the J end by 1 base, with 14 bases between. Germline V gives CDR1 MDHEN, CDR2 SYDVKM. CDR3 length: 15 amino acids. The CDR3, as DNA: TGTGCCAGCAGTTCCGACATCGCGGAGTCCTACGAGCAGTACTTC. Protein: CASSSDIAESYEQYF.

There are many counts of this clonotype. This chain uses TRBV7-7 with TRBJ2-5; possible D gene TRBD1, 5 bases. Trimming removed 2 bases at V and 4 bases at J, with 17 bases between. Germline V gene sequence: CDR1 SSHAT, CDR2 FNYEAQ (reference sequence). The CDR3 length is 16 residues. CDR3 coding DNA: TGTGCCAGCAGCTTATCACCCTACAGTAGGGGAGAGACCCAGTACTTC. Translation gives CASSLSPYSRGETQYF.

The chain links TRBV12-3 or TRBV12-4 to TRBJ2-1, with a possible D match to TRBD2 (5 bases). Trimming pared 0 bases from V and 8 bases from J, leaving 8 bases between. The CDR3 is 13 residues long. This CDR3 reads CASSLAGEDEQFF. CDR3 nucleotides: TGTGCCAGCAGTTTAGCGGGAGAGGATGAGCAGTTCTTC.

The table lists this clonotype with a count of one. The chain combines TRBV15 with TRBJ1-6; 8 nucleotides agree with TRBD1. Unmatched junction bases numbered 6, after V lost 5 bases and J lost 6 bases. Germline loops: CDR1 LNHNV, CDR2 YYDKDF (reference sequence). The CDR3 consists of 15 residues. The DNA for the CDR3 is TGTGCCACCAGCGAGGCGCAGGGGGCTAATTCACCCCTCCACTTT. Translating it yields CATSEAQGANSPLHF. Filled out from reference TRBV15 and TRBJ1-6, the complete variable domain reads DAMVIQNPRYQVTQFGKPVTLSCSQTLNHNVMYWYQQKSSQAPKLLFHYYDKDFNNEADTPDNFQSRRPNTSFCFLDIRSPGLGDTAMYLCATSEAQGANSPLHFGNGTRLTVT.

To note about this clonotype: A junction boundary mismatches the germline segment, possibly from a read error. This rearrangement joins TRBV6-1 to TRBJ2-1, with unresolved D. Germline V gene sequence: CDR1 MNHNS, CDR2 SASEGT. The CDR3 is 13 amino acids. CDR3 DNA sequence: TGTGCCATCAGTGAGTTCACGAAGGGTGAGCAGTTCTTC. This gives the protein CAISEFTKGEQFF.

CDR3 nucleotide sequence: TGTGCCAGCAGTGACTCGCAGGGGAGTTTCACAGATACGCAGTATTTT. Amino acid sequence: CASSDSQGSFTDTQYF. This sequence joins TRBV6-4 and TRBJ2-3; possible D gene TRBD1, 6 bases. The CDR3 loop spans 16 amino acids. The germline V and J ends were trimmed by 0 bases and 2 bases, with 12 bases remaining between them. The germline V gene encodes CDR1 MRHNA and CDR2 SNTAGT.

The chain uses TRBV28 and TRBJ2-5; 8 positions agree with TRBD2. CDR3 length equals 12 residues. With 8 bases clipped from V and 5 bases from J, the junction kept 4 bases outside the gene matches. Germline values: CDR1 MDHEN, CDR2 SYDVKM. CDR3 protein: CASREGRETQYF. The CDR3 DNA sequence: TGTGCCAGCCGGGAGGGTAGGGAGACCCAGTACTTC.

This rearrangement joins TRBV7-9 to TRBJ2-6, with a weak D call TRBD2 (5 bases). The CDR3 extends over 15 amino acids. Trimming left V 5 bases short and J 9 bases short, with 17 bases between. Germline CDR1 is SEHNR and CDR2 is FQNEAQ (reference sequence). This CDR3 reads CASSRWGAVVNVLTF. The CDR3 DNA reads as TGTGCCAGCAGCCGGTGGGGAGCCGTTGTCAACGTCCTGACTTTC.

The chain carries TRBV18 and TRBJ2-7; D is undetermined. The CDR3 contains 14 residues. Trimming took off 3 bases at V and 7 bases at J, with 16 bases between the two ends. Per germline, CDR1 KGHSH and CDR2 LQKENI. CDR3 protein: CASSPSVVRQEQYF. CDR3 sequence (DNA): TGTGCCAGCTCACCCAGCGTGGTGAGGCAGGAGCAGTACTTC.

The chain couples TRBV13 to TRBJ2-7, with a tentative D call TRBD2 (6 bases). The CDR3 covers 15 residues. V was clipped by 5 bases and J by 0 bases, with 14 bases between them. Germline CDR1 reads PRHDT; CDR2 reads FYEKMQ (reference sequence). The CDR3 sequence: CASSIGGASSYEQYF. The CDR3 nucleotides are TGTGCCAGCAGCATCGGGGGTGCAAGCTCCTACGAGCAGTACTTC. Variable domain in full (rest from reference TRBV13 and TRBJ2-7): AAGVIQSPRHLIKEKRETATLKCYPIPRHDTVYWYQQGPGQDPQFLISFYEKMQSDKGSIPDRFSAQQFSDYHSELNMSSLELGDSALYFCASSIGGASSYEQYFGPGTRLTVT.